This T cell receptor (beta chain) was documented in a study of Tregs in tolerant kidney transplant recipients (dated by TCRdb to the late 2010s). About the full investigation: The study used TCRbeta sequencing to identify donor-specific regulatory T cells before combined kidney and bone marrow transplantation, then tracked those cells after transplant. Several methods of expanding Tregs specific for an allogeneic donor were compared by TCRbeta repertoire sequencing in a few healthy controls.

For TCRbeta CDR3 sequencing, genomic DNA from the sorted cells was extracted using the QIAGEN DNeasy Blood and Tissue Kit. High-throughput TCRbeta CDR3 sequencing was carried out commercially through immunoSEQ, with PCR amplification with bias correction and internal controls included. Concerning the study's data processing: Unique productive TCRbeta sequences were defined by CDR3 nucleotide sequence where primers matched, otherwise by CDR3 amino acid sequence with Vbeta and Jbeta genes. As a correction for sorting error, sequences shared between sorted populations at a frequency ratio of 2:1 or less were discarded, and the remaining shared sequences were assigned to the higher population. A sequence was defined as donor-reactive if the sequence was expanded at least 5-fold in CFSE-low cells compared with unstimulated cells and had a frequency of at least 0.01% in CFSE-low cells. Jensen-Shannon divergence calculated on the top 100 TCRbeta sequences ranked by frequency was used to measure repertoire divergence. When a sample had multiple sequencing runs, each run was corrected for sorting error separately and the runs were then pooled. In TCRdb, the immuneACCESS table is reduced to in-frame sequences with V and J assigned. These tables do not hold every clone; where another copy was compared, an unresolved V gene accounts for under half, and the others remain unexplained. V, J and clone size were drawn from that table, and D and trimming were deduced from the DNA. The sample table shows around 230,000 clones, and 84% are seen once. The ten largest clones represent roughly 0.67% of the sample.

On the study overall, not on this receptor specifically: Although technical replication error seemed to be minimal, the question of biological reproducibility was not addressed directly. The study was constrained by small patient numbers, and validation of the findings is required in larger populations and under other immunosuppression protocols. Expanding Tregs with activated donor B cells appeared to identify the most biologically relevant and donor-specific TCRbeta repertoire.

Unstimulated Tregs (CD4+CD25+CD127-), CD4+ non-Tregs (CD4+CD25-), CD4 and CD8 cells were FACS-sorted from thawed PBMCs. Healthy control blood came either as purchased buffy coats or from healthy volunteers. Healthy control blood was separated into PBMCs by Ficoll density gradient and cryopreserved, and patient PBMCs were collected both before and after transplant. This clone has just a few counts. The specificity of this receptor is unknown. No much larger clone exists at a distance of one base, and base qualities are not known. Other nucleotide sequences from this sample produce the same CDR3. Material: CD4+ T cells from blood. This TCR came from a human donor in good health.

The CDR3 sequence is CASSLNGGDQPQHF. The DNA reads as follows: TGCGCCAGCAGCTTAAATGGGGGAGATCAGCCCCAGCATTTT. This receptor chain uses TRBV5-1 and TRBJ1-5, with a weak D call of TRBD1 (5 bases match). The V end loses 2 bases and the J end loses 5 bases, and a stretch of 11 bases separates them. Inclusive of the bounding cysteine and phenylalanine, the CDR3 is 14 residues long. Kept here is only the CDR3 DNA, which spans 42 bases and is read in frame from base 1. Looking up the germline V gene yields CDR1 SGHRS and CDR2 YFSETQ.